Reported below is one TCR beta chain. The antigen is unknown. One end of the junction varies from germline; a read error may be responsible. The data stem from a study of CD8+CD57+ T cells in acquired aplastic anemia. For the study at large: Sorted CD4+ and CD8+ cells gave a mean 3.2 ug DNA, range 0.2 to 27.4 ug. Broader study findings: Roughly 30 sequences, all CD8+ CDR3, were shared between patients and controls.

Patients selected for sequencing had displayed CD8+CD57+ cell expansion by flow cytometry. Severe acquired aplastic anemia was diagnosed in all patients. At blood sampling, none of the patients had yet received therapy. Germline V lookup: CDR1 SGHDN, CDR2 FVKESK. The CDR3 has 13 amino acids. Genomic DNA provided the template from which TCR beta VDJ and CDR3 profiles were obtained. TCRdb called the reads again in MiXCR, with one record for every CDR3 protein. Of hundreds of thousands of distinct CDR3 sequences listed, approximately 50% are singletons. The J gene is TRBJ1-2, the V gene TRBV14; TRBD1 agrees at 7 bases. This sequence originates from a human donor with aplastic anemia. Sequencing used sorted CD4+, CD8+, or CD8+CD57+ T cells (not recorded which) from PBMCs. CDR3 region: CASSLRTGDGYAF. Here the CDR3 DNA reads TGTGCCAGCAGCCTTCGAACAGGGGATGGCTACGCCTTC.